These 24 T cell receptor beta chains originate from one sample sequenced in a study of CD8+ T cells in alopecia areata. Sequencing used cDNA as its template, made by extracting RNA and reverse transcribing it. TCRdb keeps only in-frame clones here, not all; method: immunoSEQ multiplex PCR. The sample comprises roughly 120,000 clones, more than 45% of which are singletons, and roughly 0.5% rests with the top ten. The treatment was: oral pan-JAK inhibitor, 5-10 mg twice daily. This material consisted of CD4+ T cells sorted from blood, taken at week 4, from a patient treated with tofacitinib. These receptors originate from a human donor with alopecia areata.

The CDR3 DNA is TGCGCCAGCAGCCGTTCGGGAGCGGGAGCGTCCGGGGAGCTGTTTTTT. Translation gives CASSRSGAGASGELFF. J is TRBJ2-2 and V is TRBV4-1; TRBD2 matches 8 bases. Germline V gene lookup returns CDR1 MGHRA and CDR2 YSYEKL. The trim removed 4 bases at V and 6 bases at J, leaving 10 bases unmatched. CDR3 length: 16 amino acids.

This clone was observed a few times. The chain is built from TRBV4-1 and TRBJ2-3, with 9 bases identical to TRBD2. Germline V CDR1 and CDR2: MGHRA, YSYEKL. CDR3 length equals 15 residues. V dropped 4 bases and J dropped 6; count of bases not matched to a gene: 8. This CDR3 reads CASSPPPGTSDTQYF. The CDR3 DNA is TGCGCCAGCAGCCCTCCACCCGGGACTAGCGATACGCAGTATTTT.

There are a few counts of this clone. J is TRBJ2-7 and V is TRBV23-1; D remains unclear. TRBV23-1 is an open reading frame, and its role is uncertain. The CDR3 is 10 amino acids. V was cut by 8 bases and J by 7 bases, with 9 bases left in between. CDR3 in amino acids: CASGIWEQYF. CDR3 DNA: TGCGCCAGCGGAATCTGGGAGCAGTACTTC.

The chain carries TRBV4-2 and TRBJ2-1; the match to TRBD2 covers 7 bases. CDR3 length equals 14 residues. Losses at the gene ends were 6 bases for V and 4 bases for J; bases not matched to a gene: 6. In germline, CDR1 is LGHNA, CDR2 YNFKEQ. Here the CDR3 DNA reads TGTGCCAGCAGTCGTCGAGCGGGGTACAATGAGCAGTTCTTC. Amino acids: CASSRRAGYNEQFF.

This rearrangement joins TRBV7-9 to TRBJ1-5; D is undetermined. Germline CDR1 reads SEHNR; CDR2 reads FQNEAQ (reference sequence). V lost 4 bases, J lost 6 bases, and 7 bases lay in between. The CDR3 has 12 amino acids. CDR3 sequence (DNA): TGTGCCAGCAGCTACGAAGGTCAGCCCCAGCATTTT. Its protein product is CASSYEGQPQHF. Supplemented by reference TRBV7-9 and TRBJ1-5, the full variable domain reads DTGVSQNPRHKITKRGQNVTFRCDPISEHNRLYWYRQTLGQGPEFLTYFQNEAQLEKSRLLSDRFSAERPKGSFSTLEIQRTEQGDSAMYLCASSYEGQPQHFGDGTRLSIL.

This clone was seen many times. The chain has TRBV9 and TRBJ2-2, with TRBD2 matching 10 bases. The CDR3 is 16 residues long. CDR1 SGDLS and CDR2 YYNGEE come from the germline V gene. Germline trimming cut 2 bases from V and 0 bases from J; bases unmatched to any gene: 1. The CDR3 reads CASSVLAGANTGELFF. The CDR3 DNA is TGTGCCAGCAGCGTTCTAGCGGGGGCGAACACCGGGGAGCTGTTTTTT.

The CDR3 nucleotides are TGTGCCAGCAGGAGGGCTGGGGAACTCTACGAGCAGTACTTC. The encoded protein is CASRRAGELYEQYF. This chain connects TRBV25-1 to TRBJ2-7; TRBD2 might be the D (5 bases). V lost 6 bases, J lost 3 bases, and 15 bases lay in between. The CDR3 covers 14 residues. Germline lookup yields CDR1 MGHDK and CDR2 SYGVNS.

This chain joins TRBV29-1 and TRBJ1-2; D possibly corresponds to TRBD1 (5 bases). Deletions cut 6 bases from V and 7 bases from J, with 18 bases between. This CDR3 is built from 13 residues. Germline-derived CDR1 and CDR2 are SQVTM and ANQGSEA. The CDR3 sequence is CSVWGRGVGGYTF. The DNA for the CDR3 is TGCAGCGTCTGGGGAAGGGGCGTGGGTGGCTACACCTTC.

V is TRBV15 and J is TRBJ2-4; 8 bases match TRBD1. CDR3 length: 16 residues. V shed 5 bases, J shed 0 bases, and the junction held 6 bases outside the gene matches. CDR1 LNHNV and CDR2 YYDKDF come from the germline V gene (reference sequence). The CDR3 bases are TGTGCCACCAGCGGCTGGACAGGGCTAGCCAAAAACATTCAGTACTTC. The encoded protein is CATSGWTGLAKNIQYF.

The chain carries TRBV29-1 and TRBJ2-3; 7 nucleotides agree with TRBD1. CDR1 SQVTM and CDR2 ANQGSEA come from the germline V gene. The CDR3 consists of 13 residues. Unmatched junction bases numbered 6, after V lost 6 bases and J lost 3 bases. CDR3 sequence: CSVTRQGTDTQYF. The CDR3, as DNA: TGCAGCGTGACCCGACAGGGAACAGATACGCAGTATTTT.

The CDR3 loop reads CSLLSGVPPYEQYF. DNA for the CDR3: TGCAGCCTCTTAAGCGGGGTTCCTCCCTACGAGCAGTACTTC. The chain links TRBV29-1 to TRBJ2-7; 7 bases fit TRBD2. The CDR3 runs to 14 residues. The ends lost 8 bases at V and 2 bases at J; junction bases unmatched: 12. Germline CDR1 is SQVTM and CDR2 is ANQGSEA.

Only a few counts were recorded for this clone. The V gene is TRBV11-2, the J gene TRBJ2-5; 8 positions agree with TRBD1. Germline V gene data show CDR1 as SGHAT and CDR2 as FQNNGV. The CDR3 has 14 amino acids. The junction had 6 bases not matched to a gene; V was cut back by 4 bases and J by 5 bases. The DNA for the CDR3 is TGTGCCAGCAGCTGGCAGGGGGCGGGGGAGACCCAGTACTTC. Residues: CASSWQGAGETQYF.

The chain carries TRBV4-2 and TRBJ1-1; unclear D gene. CDR1 and CDR2 (germline): LGHNA, YNFKEQ. The CDR3 extends over 13 amino acids. Trimming removed 5 bases at V and 5 bases at J, with 12 bases between. The CDR3 DNA is TGTGCCAGCAGCAGGTTTGGAGGGACTGAAGCTTTCTTT. This translates into CASSRFGGTEAFF.

This clone was counted between two and nine times. The V call is TRBV29-1, the J call TRBJ1-2, with D unclear. V was clipped by 4 bases and J by 0 bases, with 15 bases between them. Germline CDR1 and CDR2: SQVTM and ANQGSEA. CDR3 length: 15 residues. Here the CDR3 DNA reads TGCAGCGTTGTTTTTTTGGGGAAATCTAACTATGGCTACACCTTC. Protein sequence: CSVVFLGKSNYGYTF. Full variable domain (rest looked up from reference TRBV29-1 and TRBJ1-2): SAVISQKPSRDICQRGTSLTIQCQVDSQVTMMFWYRQQPGQSLTLIATANQGSEATYESGFVIDKFPISRPNLTFSTLTVSNMSPEDSSIYLCSVVFLGKSNYGYTFGSGTRLTVV.

This clone has a handful of counts. The genes are TRBV7-2 and TRBJ1-5, with D tentatively TRBD1 (6 bases). In germline, CDR1 is SGHTA, CDR2 FQGNSA. The CDR3 is 15 amino acids. The germline V and J ends were trimmed by 5 bases and 3 bases, with 14 bases remaining between them. The CDR3 DNA follows: TGTGCCAGCAGCCCCGGTGGACAGTTCAATCAGCCCCAGCATTTT. The encoded protein is CASSPGGQFNQPQHF.

This CDR3 is CASSLTGVSNQPQHF. Here the CDR3 DNA reads TGCGCCAGCAGCTTGACAGGGGTCAGCAATCAGCCCCAGCATTTT. The gene calls are TRBV5-1 and TRBJ1-5; 7 nucleotides agree with TRBD1. With V trimmed by 1 base and J by 1 base, 2 bases remained unmatched. The CDR3 is 15 residues long. Looked up from germline, CDR1 is SGHRS and CDR2 is YFSETQ.

V usage is TRBV4-1 and J usage is TRBJ2-3; possible D gene TRBD1, 6 bases. CDR1 and CDR2 from the germline V gene are MGHRA and YSYEKL. Trimming shortened V by 1 base and J by 0 bases, and 11 bases separated the two germline ends. This CDR3 contains 16 residues. CDR3 amino acids: CASSQGTVPSTDTQYF. The CDR3 DNA reads as TGCGCCAGCAGCCAAGGGACAGTGCCTAGCACAGATACGCAGTATTTT.

The chain joins TRBV2 to TRBJ2-1; D perhaps matches TRBD2 (6 bases). V was pared by 5 bases and J by 4 bases, with 15 bases between. This CDR3 is 15 amino acids long. Germline V gene sequence: CDR1 SNHLY, CDR2 FYNNEI. The CDR3 reads CASSPTRPIYNEQFF. CDR3 nucleotide sequence: TGTGCCAGCAGTCCGACTAGACCGATTTACAATGAGCAGTTCTTC.

The chain links TRBV5-1 to TRBJ2-4, with a tentative D call TRBD1 (6 bases). The CDR3 spans 17 residues. Deletions cut 0 bases from V and 0 bases from J, with 13 bases between. CDR1 and CDR2 from the germline V gene are SGHRS and YFSETQ. DNA of the CDR3: TGCGCCAGCAGCTTGGGTGGACAGAGGCTAGCCAAAAACATTCAGTACTTC. Its protein product is CASSLGGQRLAKNIQYF.

The chain has TRBV6-6 and TRBJ1-2; D is ambiguous. Germline V gives CDR1 MNHNY, CDR2 SVGAGI (reference sequence). The CDR3 is 13 amino acids. V lost 6 bases to trimming and J lost 4 bases, with 12 bases between them. The CDR3 region is CASRAERTYGYTF. In DNA form, the CDR3 reads TGTGCCAGCAGGGCCGAGCGAACCTATGGCTACACCTTC.

To note about this clone: Distinct nucleotide sequences in the sample also encode this CDR3. This rearrangement joins TRBV9 to TRBJ2-1; no firm D call. The CDR3 is 13 amino acids. Germline lookup yields CDR1 SGDLS and CDR2 YYNGEE. V was trimmed by 0 bases and J by 4 bases, leaving 5 bases between them. CDR3 nucleotides: TGTGCCAGCAGCGTAGGGCAGTACAATGAGCAGTTCTTC. Residues: CASSVGQYNEQFF. The full variable domain, its missing parts supplied by reference TRBV9 and TRBJ2-1, is DSGVTQTPKHLITATGQRVTLRCSPRSGDLSVYWYQQSLDQGLQFLIQYYNGEERAKGNILERFSAQQFPDLHSELNLSSLELGDSALYFCASSVGQYNEQFFGPGTRLTVL.

The genes are TRBV4-1 and TRBJ2-3; TRBD2 aligns across 10 bases. With 2 bases clipped from V and 2 bases from J, the junction kept 7 bases outside the gene matches. The CDR3 is 17 amino acids. CDR1 and CDR2 (germline): MGHRA, YSYEKL. The CDR3 DNA is TGCGCCAGCAGCCAACCCCCAGCGGGGGGGTCCACAGATACGCAGTATTTT. Translating gives CASSQPPAGGSTDTQYF.

The chain carries TRBV6-1 and TRBJ1-1, with D possibly TRBD1 on 5 matching bases. Germline loops: CDR1 MNHNS, CDR2 SASEGT. The V gene lost 8 bases and the J gene lost 3 bases, with 19 bases spanning the gap. The CDR3 loop spans 15 amino acids. CDR3 amino acids: CASPPPGLRDTEAFF. The CDR3 DNA reads TGTGCCAGCCCTCCACCGGGACTCCGAGACACTGAAGCTTTCTTT.

V usage is TRBV5-1 and J usage is TRBJ2-1, with D uncertain. Germline loops: CDR1 SGHRS, CDR2 YFSETQ. This CDR3 contains 12 residues. Trimming took off 0 bases at V and 8 bases at J, with 6 bases between the two ends. The CDR3 DNA reads TGCGCCAGCAGCTTGGAAGCCCATGAGCAGTTCTTC. Translated: CASSLEAHEQFF. Looking up the rest from reference TRBV5-1 and TRBJ2-1 gives the full variable domain: KAGVTQTPRYLIKTRGQQVTLSCSPISGHRSVSWYQQTPGQGLQFLFEYFSETQRNKGNFPGRFSGRQFSNSRSEMNVSTLELGDSALYLCASSLEAHEQFFGPGTRLTVL.